The rows below give T cell receptor beta chains drawn from one sample of a study of blood T cell repertoires in COVID-19. Profiled with immunoSEQ multiplex PCR; TCRdb holds only in-frame clones, not every one. Of more than 100,000 clones in the sample, less than 85% were seen once. Sequencing input: peripheral blood. The receptors here all came from a woman older than 75 with acute or convalescent COVID-19. Both conserved end residues are part of each CDR3. Fields, in order: J gene, D gene, clone size, V gene, CDR3 protein, CDR3 DNA. A D gene is named only where the DNA matches it firmly. Not all rows give a size; the values are once, few, many and, for expanded clones, a class.

TRBJ2-5 TRBD2 . TRBV5-4 CASSLGTSGVQETQYF TGTGCCAGCAGCTTGGGGACTAGCGGGGTACAAGAGACCCAGTACTTC
TRBJ1-5 . . TRBV12-3/TRBV12-4 CASRLGAQPQHF TGTGCCAGCAGACTGGGGGCACAGCCCCAGCATTTT
TRBJ1-1 . . TRBV7-8 CASSGPRGLNTEAFF TGTGCCAGCAGCGGTCCCAGGGGATTAAACACTGAAGCTTTCTTT
TRBJ1-4 TRBD1 . TRBV4-1 CASSHNTGAGNEKLFF TGCGCCAGCAGCCACAACACAGGGGCCGGGAATGAAAAACTGTTTTTT
TRBJ1-2 TRBD1 . TRBV7-9 CASSRQGAGYTF TGTGCCAGCAGCCGACAGGGGGCGGGCTACACCTTC
TRBJ2-7 . . TRBV20-1 CSARAGSEQYF TGCAGTGCTAGAGCAGGGTCCGAGCAGTACTTC
TRBJ1-2 . . TRBV4-3 CASSREGGYGYTF TGCGCCAGCAGCCGCGAAGGGGGATATGGCTACACCTTC
TRBJ1-1 TRBD1 . TRBV30 CAWNLGQVNTEAFF TGTGCCTGGAACTTGGGACAGGTGAACACTGAAGCTTTCTTT
TRBJ1-1 . . TRBV5-1 CASSIHRYPLMNTEAFF TGCGCCAGCAGCATTCACAGGTACCCTTTAATGAACACTGAAGCTTTCTTT
TRBJ2-3 TRBD2 . TRBV6-2/TRBV6-3 CATSGRAMGTDTQYF TGTGCCACCAGCGGGAGGGCGATGGGTACAGATACGCAGTATTTT
TRBJ2-5 . . TRBV12-3/TRBV12-4 CASSLSETQYF TGTGCCAGCAGTTTATCGGAGACCCAGTACTTC
TRBJ2-3 TRBD1 . TRBV7-6 CASSPRDRDVDTQYF TGTGCCAGCAGCCCCCGGGACAGAGACGTGGATACGCAGTATTTT
TRBJ2-5 TRBD2 once TRBV7-6 CASQIGLAGGLQETQYF TGTGCCAGCCAAATAGGACTAGCGGGGGGGCTTCAAGAGACCCAGTACTTC
TRBJ1-2 TRBD1 . TRBV5-4 CASSFDRGDHGYTF TGTGCCAGCAGCTTCGACAGGGGCGACCATGGCTACACCTTC
TRBJ2-7 . . TRBV6-5 CASSYPLGGGRYEQYF TGTGCCAGCAGTTACCCTCTTGGAGGGGGCAGATACGAGCAGTACTTC
TRBJ2-3 . once TRBV29-1 CSADSPTQYF TGCAGCGCGGATTCTCCTACGCAGTATTTT
TRBJ1-2 TRBD1 . TRBV28 CASSSPGQGNGYTF TGTGCCAGCAGTTCCCCGGGACAGGGGAATGGCTACACCTTC
TRBJ2-1 TRBD2 . TRBV9 CASSRTTSGSSYNEQFF TGTGCCAGCAGCCGGACAACTAGCGGGAGTTCCTACAATGAGCAGTTCTTC
TRBJ2-7 . . TRBV27 CASSLRGRTYEQYF TGTGCCAGCAGTTTAAGGGGCAGGACCTACGAGCAGTACTTC
TRBJ2-1 TRBD2 . TRBV19 CASTSGGRYNEQFF TGTGCCAGTACTAGCGGGGGGCGCTACAATGAGCAGTTCTTC
TRBJ2-7 . . TRBV6-5 CASSLQGGPYEQYF TGTGCCAGCAGTCTACAGGGTGGCCCCTACGAGCAGTACTTC
TRBJ2-3 . . TRBV7-8 CASSLGTSFSTDTQYF TGTGCCAGCAGCTTGGGGACTTCCTTTAGCACAGATACGCAGTATTTT
TRBJ1-2 TRBD1 . TRBV6-4 CASRAHRGTDGYTF TGTGCCAGCAGAGCTCACAGGGGGACTGATGGCTACACCTTC
TRBJ1-1 . . TRBV14 CASSQDRGKNTEAFF TGTGCCAGCAGCCAAGACAGGGGAAAGAACACTGAAGCTTTCTTT
TRBJ2-2 TRBD1 . TRBV30 CAWRRTGGYTGELFF TGTGCCTGGAGGAGGACAGGGGGCTACACCGGGGAGCTGTTTTTT
TRBJ2-7 TRBD1 . TRBV11-2 CASRDRVNEQYF TGTGCCAGCAGGGACAGGGTTAACGAGCAGTACTTC
TRBJ1-4 TRBD1 . TRBV7-2 CASSLGRGTGGTKLFF TGTGCCAGCAGCTTAGGGCGGGGGACAGGGGGTACAAAACTGTTTTTT
TRBJ1-1 . . TRBV6-5 CASSSGMNTEAFF TGTGCCAGCAGTTCAGGGATGAACACTGAAGCTTTCTTT
TRBJ1-6 . . TRBV6-5 CASRAPGSPLHF TGTGCCAGCAGGGCCCCTGGTTCACCCCTCCACTTT
TRBJ2-7 TRBD1 . TRBV11-2 CASSLAGTGSYEQYF TGTGCCAGCAGCTTAGCGGGGACAGGGTCCTACGAGCAGTACTTC
TRBJ1-5 TRBD1 . TRBV4-1 CASSPLTGGVQPQHF TGCGCCAGCAGCCCTCTAACAGGGGGGGTTCAGCCCCAGCATTTT
TRBJ2-1 . few TRBV5-1 CASQFGGQSNEQFF TGCGCCAGCCAATTTGGGGGCCAGAGCAATGAGCAGTTCTTC
TRBJ1-2 . . TRBV30 CAWSVQGWHGYTF TGTGCCTGGAGTGTACAGGGTTGGCATGGCTACACCTTC
TRBJ2-1 TRBD1 . TRBV10-1 CASSEGTGGYEQFF TGCGCCAGCAGTGAAGGGACAGGGGGCTATGAGCAGTTCTTC
TRBJ2-2 . . TRBV5-1 CASSLAARGRTGELFF TGCGCCAGCAGCTTGGCTGCCAGGGGACGGACCGGGGAGCTGTTTTTT
TRBJ2-1 . . TRBV7-2 CASSPSRGSNSYNEQFF TGTGCCAGCAGCCCATCCCGGGGGTCCAACTCCTACAATGAGCAGTTCTTC
TRBJ2-7 . . TRBV6-5 CASRGAAGVYEQYF TGTGCCAGCAGGGGGGCCGCAGGGGTCTACGAGCAGTACTTC
TRBJ1-1 . . TRBV30 CAWSNGEYTEAFF TGTGCCTGGAGTAACGGGGAGTACACTGAAGCTTTCTTT
TRBJ2-7 . . TRBV6-5 CASSYSGARWYF TGTGCCAGCAGTTACTCGGGGGCGAGGTGGTACTTC
TRBJ1-1 . few TRBV6-6 CASSPDRPRGLNTEAFF TGTGCCAGCAGTCCCGACAGACCCCGGGGGTTGAACACTGAAGCTTTCTTT
TRBJ2-3 TRBD2 . TRBV5-6 CASSSLAGATDTQYF TGTGCCAGCAGCTCACTAGCGGGTGCCACAGATACGCAGTATTTT
TRBJ1-3 . . TRBV5-1 CASSLGSSGNTIYF TGCGCCAGCAGCTTGGGGAGCTCTGGAAACACCATATATTTT
TRBJ1-1 . . TRBV4-3 CASSPTGGSLNTEAFF TGCGCCAGCAGCCCAACAGGCGGCAGCCTGAACACTGAAGCTTTCTTT
TRBJ2-1 . once TRBV5-1 CASSLGEGAYNEQFF TGCGCCAGCAGCTTGGGGGAGGGGGCCTACAATGAGCAGTTCTTC
TRBJ1-2 . . TRBV7-2 CASSPHTTGTYGYTF TGTGCCAGCAGCCCCCATACAACAGGGACCTATGGCTACACCTTC
TRBJ1-1 . . TRBV2 CASSVAAGRAFF TGTGCCAGCAGTGTGGCCGCAGGGAGGGCTTTCTTT
TRBJ2-2 . . TRBV19 CASSIGTSAANTGELFF TGTGCCAGTAGTATAGGCACCTCGGCGGCGAACACCGGGGAGCTGTTTTTT
TRBJ1-1 . . TRBV5-1 CASSPAGLRDTEAFF TGCGCCAGCAGCCCGGCGGGACTTAGGGACACTGAAGCTTTCTTT
TRBJ2-2 TRBD1 . TRBV9 CASSVRTGAPGELFF TGTGCCAGCAGCGTCAGGACAGGAGCACCCGGGGAGCTGTTTTTT
TRBJ2-2 . . TRBV29-1 CSGGQGTGELFF TGCAGCGGGGGTCAGGGCACCGGGGAGCTGTTTTTT
TRBJ2-7 TRBD1 . TRBV6-2/TRBV6-3 CASSDRGRQMEQYF TGTGCCAGCAGCGACAGGGGGCGCCAGATGGAGCAGTACTTC
TRBJ2-1 TRBD2 . TRBV24-1 CATKVAGGYNEQFF TGTGCCACCAAGGTAGCGGGGGGCTACAATGAGCAGTTCTTC
TRBJ2-7 TRBD1 . TRBV6-1 CASSADPGQGYYEQYF TGTGCCAGCAGTGCCGATCCGGGACAGGGGTACTACGAGCAGTACTTC